This is a list of T cell receptor beta chains from one sample in a study of T-cell memory formation after mild COVID-19. TCRdb reprocessed the 5' RACE reads with MiXCR, giving one entry per CDR3 protein. This repertoire shows over 50,000 distinct CDR3 sequences, 9.3% found once; its top ten account for approximately 10%. The specimen sequenced was PBMCs or a T cell subset sorted from them (not recorded which). Receptors originate from an adult woman who had mild COVID-19 (a few samples of this study predate the infection). Cell type and time point are not known. Each CDR3 is given with its conserved first and last residue. A D gene is named only where the DNA matches it firmly. Rows give clone size only sometimes, using once, few, many, or a class for an expanded clone.

v_call: TRBV24-1; clone_size: .; d_call: TRBD2; j_call: TRBJ2-1; cdr3_aa: CATSAVAGTYNEQFF
v_call: TRBV20-1; clone_size: few; d_call: TRBD1; j_call: TRBJ2-5; cdr3_aa: CSATPGQELETQYF
v_call: TRBV7-8; clone_size: few; d_call: TRBD1; j_call: TRBJ1-2; cdr3_aa: CASSLGTGLNYGYTF
v_call: TRBV10-3; clone_size: .; d_call: TRBD2; j_call: TRBJ2-1; cdr3_aa: CAISESGTREYNEQFF
v_call: TRBV24-1; clone_size: once; d_call: TRBD1; j_call: TRBJ2-5; cdr3_aa: CATSTRQGFETQYF
v_call: TRBV20-1; clone_size: many; d_call: .; j_call: TRBJ1-5; cdr3_aa: CSAHTGTNQPQHF
v_call: TRBV27; clone_size: .; d_call: .; j_call: TRBJ2-2; cdr3_aa: CASIGGARLNTGELFF
v_call: TRBV6-5; clone_size: .; d_call: .; j_call: TRBJ1-2; cdr3_aa: CASSERAVNGYTF
v_call: TRBV12-3/TRBV12-4; clone_size: few; d_call: .; j_call: TRBJ2-1; cdr3_aa: CASSFRRGPYNEQFF
v_call: TRBV20-1; clone_size: many; d_call: .; j_call: TRBJ2-1; cdr3_aa: CSARGRLAGNEQFF
v_call: TRBV4-1; clone_size: few; d_call: TRBD1; j_call: TRBJ1-4; cdr3_aa: CASSRDRTTNEKLFF
v_call: TRBV20-1; clone_size: .; d_call: .; j_call: TRBJ1-6; cdr3_aa: CSHEPPSSSYNSPLHF
v_call: TRBV5-1; clone_size: .; d_call: .; j_call: TRBJ2-2; cdr3_aa: CASSQGQNTGELFF
v_call: TRBV2; clone_size: few; d_call: .; j_call: TRBJ1-4; cdr3_aa: CASRQVQEKLFF
v_call: TRBV7-2; clone_size: few; d_call: .; j_call: TRBJ2-7; cdr3_aa: CASSPRIGYEQYF
v_call: TRBV2; clone_size: .; d_call: .; j_call: TRBJ2-7; cdr3_aa: CASRELPGEEQYF
v_call: TRBV5-1; clone_size: many; d_call: TRBD2; j_call: TRBJ2-7; cdr3_aa: CASNQRAGGPFEQYF
v_call: TRBV6-5; clone_size: .; d_call: .; j_call: TRBJ2-7; cdr3_aa: CASSPTRGEQYF
v_call: TRBV24-1; clone_size: many; d_call: .; j_call: TRBJ1-1; cdr3_aa: CATSDYEDTEAFF
v_call: TRBV20-1; clone_size: .; d_call: TRBD1; j_call: TRBJ1-4; cdr3_aa: CSAQDRTGSSEKLFF
v_call: TRBV30; clone_size: few; d_call: .; j_call: TRBJ2-7; cdr3_aa: CAGEGLYEQYF
v_call: TRBV5-6; clone_size: many; d_call: .; j_call: TRBJ2-1; cdr3_aa: CASSSYNEWFF
v_call: TRBV7-2; clone_size: .; d_call: .; j_call: TRBJ2-1; cdr3_aa: CASSSGYNEQFF
v_call: TRBV5-6; clone_size: few; d_call: .; j_call: TRBJ1-1; cdr3_aa: CASSLVWGDTEAFF
v_call: TRBV7-2; clone_size: .; d_call: TRBD2; j_call: TRBJ2-3; cdr3_aa: CASSALAGGSISTDTQYF
v_call: TRBV20-1; clone_size: .; d_call: .; j_call: TRBJ2-2; cdr3_aa: CSATTRLAGELFF
v_call: TRBV5-1; clone_size: many; d_call: .; j_call: TRBJ2-7; cdr3_aa: CASSLGAASYEQYF
v_call: TRBV21-1; clone_size: .; d_call: .; j_call: TRBJ2-2; cdr3_aa: CASSNPGEIADTGELFF
v_call: TRBV15; clone_size: few; d_call: .; j_call: TRBJ2-7; cdr3_aa: CATSRVGPYEQYF